This is a list of T cell receptor beta chains from one sample in a study of molecular identifiers for immune sequencing clone quantification. TCRdb reanalysed the PCR reads using MiXCR and keeps one entry per CDR3 protein. The sample records 600,000 to 650,000 distinct CDR3 sequences, 20% being singletons. Sequences were obtained from naive CD8+ T cells from blood, with Jurkat cell RNA spiked in. These receptors originate from a human donor in good health. Some libraries in this study had Jurkat cell RNA spiked in. Each CDR3 is given with its conserved first and last residue. D genes are given only for firm matches.

V	J	D	CDR3
TRBV29-1	TRBJ1-2	.	CSVESPAGVNYGYTF
TRBV9	TRBJ1-3	.	CASSATSGGSGNTIYF
TRBV20-1	TRBJ2-7	.	CSAYRAGYEQYF
TRBV10-1	TRBJ2-7	TRBD1	CASSRTGSEQYF
TRBV20-1	TRBJ1-1	.	CSARPVENTEAFF
TRBV30	TRBJ2-7	TRBD2	CAWSPPGRGGDYEQYF
TRBV27	TRBJ1-5	TRBD1	CARPTGGCNQPQHF
TRBV12-3/TRBV12-4	TRBJ2-7	.	CASSPSRGRHIYEQYF
TRBV27	TRBJ2-7	.	CASSFQGSSYEQYF
TRBV7-9	TRBJ2-2	TRBD2	CASSLGGLAGGRVTGELFF
TRBV7-9	TRBJ2-7	TRBD2	CASGLAGRAYSYEQYF
TRBV27	TRBJ1-2	TRBD1	CASSLLGQGYGYTF
TRBV7-9	TRBJ2-1	.	CASSTWTYNEQFF
TRBV10-2	TRBJ2-5	TRBD2	CASNPTGGKQETQYF
TRBV24-1	TRBJ2-3	.	CATSDRADTQYF
TRBV2	TRBJ1-1	.	CASSEIGGTPVEAFF
TRBV3-1	TRBJ2-3	TRBD2	CASSQVLAGVTSTDTQYF
TRBV6-6	TRBJ2-1	TRBD2	CASSPSGPYNEQFF
TRBV5-6	TRBJ2-3	.	CASSTTNTDTQYF
TRBV3-1	TRBJ2-5	.	CASSRDYQETQYF
TRBV9	TRBJ2-3	TRBD2	CASNPIAGEIDTQYF
TRBV10-3	TRBJ2-7	.	CAISDPGTKNREQYF
TRBV20-1	TRBJ2-1	TRBD2	CSASMLAGVYNEQFF
TRBV4-3	TRBJ2-1	TRBD2	CASSQRGVSGREGNSYNEQFF
TRBV12-3/TRBV12-4	TRBJ2-3	TRBD2	CASSLGTSGGTDTQYF
TRBV28	TRBJ2-3	.	CASSQPHDTDTQYF
TRBV11-2	TRBJ2-1	TRBD2	CASWKLMGGLINEQFF
TRBV6-2/TRBV6-3	TRBJ2-7	.	CASSSPGLVYYEQYF